The 5 T cell receptor beta chains given below trace back to one sample, sequenced in a study of blood T cell repertoires in COVID-19. Sequenced by immunoSEQ multiplex PCR; TCRdb stores in-frame clones only, minus some. The data show over 95,000 clones, around 88% seen once. Sequenced material: peripheral blood. The source is a human donor with acute or convalescent COVID-19. The donor label of this sample is uncertain.

This chain connects TRBV20-1 to TRBJ1-3; D call uncertain. Germline V gene sequence: CDR1 DFQATT, CDR2 SNEGSKA (reference sequence). This CDR3 contains 11 residues. V was cut by 8 bases and J by 0 bases, with 5 bases left in between. CDR3 nucleotide sequence: TGCAGTTCCATCTCTGGAAACACCATATATTTT. Translating it yields CSSISGNTIYF.

The chain combines TRBV28 with TRBJ2-1, with 11 bases identical to TRBD1. The V gene end was trimmed by 6 bases and the J gene end by 7 bases; junction bases not matched to a gene: 11. The CDR3 is made up of 16 amino acids. Germline CDR1 MDHEN, CDR2 SYDVKM. The CDR3 sequence: CASSARGTGGGNEQFF. As DNA, the CDR3 is TGTGCCAGCAGCGCGCGAGGGACAGGGGGTGGAAATGAGCAGTTCTTC. Variable domain in full (rest from reference TRBV28 and TRBJ2-1): DVKVTQSSRYLVKRTGEKVFLECVQDMDHENMFWYRQDPGLGLRLIYFSYDVKMKEKGDIPEGYSVSREKKERFSLILESASTNQTSMYLCASSARGTGGGNEQFFGPGTRLTVL.

The chain carries TRBV3-1 (or the pseudogene TRBV3-2) and TRBJ1-3; D call uncertain. The CDR3 spans 16 residues. Germline V gene sequence: CDR1 LGHDT, CDR2 YNNKEL (reference sequence). The ends were cut back, 5 bases at V and 7 bases at J, with 21 bases in the middle. CDR3: CASSARWPSGGNTIYF. For the CDR3, the DNA is TGTGCCAGCAGCGCAAGATGGCCTTCCGGAGGGAACACCATATATTTT.

The chain links TRBV3-1 (or the pseudogene TRBV3-2) to TRBJ1-6; TRBD1 aligns across 7 bases. After removal of 4 bases from V and 7 bases from J, the junction contained 4 bases not matched to a gene. Looked up from germline, CDR1 is LGHDT and CDR2 is YNNKEL (reference sequence). The CDR3 runs to 14 residues. In DNA form, the CDR3 reads TGTGCCAGCAGCCTAGGGACAGACAATTCACCCCTCCACTTT. Protein product: CASSLGTDNSPLHF.

This chain uses TRBV6-2 or TRBV6-3 with TRBJ2-3, with D perhaps matching TRBD2 (5 bases). Looked up from germline, CDR1 is MNHEY and CDR2 is SVGEGT. V gave up 2 bases and J gave up 0 bases, with 12 bases separating them. CDR3 length: 16 residues. The CDR3 sequence is CASSYVSGISTDTQYF. The CDR3 bases are TGTGCCAGCAGTTACGTCTCGGGGATTAGCACAGATACGCAGTATTTT.